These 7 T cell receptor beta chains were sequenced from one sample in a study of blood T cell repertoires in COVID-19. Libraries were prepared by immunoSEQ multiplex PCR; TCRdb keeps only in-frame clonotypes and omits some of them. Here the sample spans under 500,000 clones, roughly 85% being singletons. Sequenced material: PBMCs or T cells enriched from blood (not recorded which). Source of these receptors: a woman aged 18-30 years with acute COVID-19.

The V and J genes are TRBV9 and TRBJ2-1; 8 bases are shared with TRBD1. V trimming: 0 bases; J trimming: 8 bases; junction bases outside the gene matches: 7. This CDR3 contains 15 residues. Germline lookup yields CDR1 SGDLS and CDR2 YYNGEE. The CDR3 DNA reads TGTGCCAGCAGCGTAGGCGGGACAGGAGTATATGAGCAGTTCTTC. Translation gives CASSVGGTGVYEQFF.

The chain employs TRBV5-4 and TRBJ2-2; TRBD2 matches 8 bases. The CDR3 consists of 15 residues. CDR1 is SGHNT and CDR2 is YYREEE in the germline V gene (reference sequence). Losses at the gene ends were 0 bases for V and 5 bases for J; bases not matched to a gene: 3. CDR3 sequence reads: CASSLAGGLTGELFF. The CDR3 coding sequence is TGTGCCAGCAGCTTGGCGGGGGGGCTTACCGGGGAGCTGTTTTTT.

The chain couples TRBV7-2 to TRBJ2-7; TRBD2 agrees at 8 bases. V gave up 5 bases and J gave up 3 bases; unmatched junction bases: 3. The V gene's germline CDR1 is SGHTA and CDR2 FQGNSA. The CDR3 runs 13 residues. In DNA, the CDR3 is TGTGCCAGCAGCAGCGGGAGTTACTACGAGCAGTACTTC. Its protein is CASSSGSYYEQYF.

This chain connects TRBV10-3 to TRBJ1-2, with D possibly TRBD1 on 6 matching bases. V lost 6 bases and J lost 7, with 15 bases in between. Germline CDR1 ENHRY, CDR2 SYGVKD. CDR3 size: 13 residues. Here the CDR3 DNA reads TGTGCCATCAGGGACAGTGGGGAGCCTGGCTACACCTTC. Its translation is CAIRDSGEPGYTF.

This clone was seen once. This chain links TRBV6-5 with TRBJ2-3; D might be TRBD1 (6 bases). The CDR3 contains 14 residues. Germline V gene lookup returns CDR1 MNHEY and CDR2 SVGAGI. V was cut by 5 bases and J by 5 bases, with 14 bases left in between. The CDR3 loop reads CASSTEQGIDTQYF. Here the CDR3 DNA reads TGTGCCAGCAGTACGGAACAGGGCATAGATACGCAGTATTTT.

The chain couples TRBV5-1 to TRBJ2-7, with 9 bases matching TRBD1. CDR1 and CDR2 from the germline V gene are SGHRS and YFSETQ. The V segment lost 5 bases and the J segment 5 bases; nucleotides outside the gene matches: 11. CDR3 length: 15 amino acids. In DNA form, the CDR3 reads TGCGCCAGCAGTTCCCTAGGACAGGGGCACGACGAGCAGTACTTC. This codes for CASSSLGQGHDEQYF.

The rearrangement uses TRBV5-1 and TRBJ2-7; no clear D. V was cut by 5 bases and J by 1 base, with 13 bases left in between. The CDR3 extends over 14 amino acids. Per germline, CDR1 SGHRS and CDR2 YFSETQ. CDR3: CASRDAELSYEQYF. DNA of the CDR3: TGCGCCAGCAGGGATGCGGAGTTATCCTACGAGCAGTACTTC.